The rows below give T cell receptor beta chains drawn from one sample of a study of T cell changes during pregnancy in multiple sclerosis. The repertoire was sequenced with immunoSEQ multiplex PCR; TCRdb's copy has only in-frame clones and lacks some. The sample carries 60,000 to 65,000 clones, over 80% recorded once. The sample in question was peripheral blood, obtained in the second trimester of pregnancy. All receptors derive from a female donor in good health, enrolled as a control in a pregnancy study. Both conserved end residues are part of each CDR3. A D gene is named only where the DNA matches it firmly. The listing skips clone size in some rows; elsewhere it reads once, few, many or a size class.

clone size,D gene,V gene,J gene,CDR3 protein,CDR3 DNA
-,-,TRBV6-1,TRBJ2-3,CASSDRGSGDTQYF,TGTGCCAGCAGTGACAGGGGTTCAGGAGATACGCAGTATTTT
-,-,TRBV7-2,TRBJ2-3,CASSPGLSSTDTQYF,TGTGCCAGCAGCCCTGGACTGTCTAGCACAGATACGCAGTATTTT
-,-,TRBV19,TRBJ2-1,CASSTSGQPYNEQFF,TGTGCCAGTAGTACTTCAGGACAGCCTTACAATGAGCAGTTCTTC
-,TRBD2,TRBV9,TRBJ2-1,CASSVTGGGEGEQFF,TGTGCCAGCAGCGTAACGGGAGGGGGTGAGGGGGAGCAGTTCTTC
-,-,TRBV7-2,TRBJ1-6,CASSLVQGNSPLHF,TGTGCCAGCAGCTTAGTCCAGGGTAATTCACCCCTCCACTTT
-,TRBD2,TRBV29-1,TRBJ2-3,CSVRKLAGVGADTQYF,TGCAGCGTCCGAAAGTTAGCGGGAGTCGGAGCAGATACGCAGTATTTT
once,TRBD2,TRBV7-9,TRBJ2-5,CASSLVLAGVQETQYF,TGTGCCAGCAGCTTGGTACTAGCGGGGGTACAAGAGACCCAGTACTTC
-,TRBD1,TRBV7-9,TRBJ1-5,CASSGDRSSQPQHF,TGTGCCAGCAGCGGGGACAGGTCATCACAGCCCCAGCATTTT
-,-,TRBV7-3,TRBJ2-7,CASSFVSSGEQYF,TGTGCCAGCAGTTTTGTTAGTTCCGGCGAGCAGTACTTC
once,-,TRBV4-2,TRBJ1-1,CASSQGGLNTEAFF,TGTGCCAGCAGCCAAGGGGGCCTGAACACTGAAGCTTTCTTT
-,TRBD2,TRBV5-1,TRBJ2-3,CASSSLAGGFPDTQYF,TGCGCCAGCAGCTCGTTAGCGGGAGGGTTTCCAGATACGCAGTATTTT
-,TRBD1,TRBV2,TRBJ1-2,CASRGSIFGTGGNYGYTF,TGTGCCAGCAGGGGTTCGATCTTCGGGACAGGGGGTAACTATGGCTACACCTTC
-,TRBD2,TRBV19,TRBJ2-7,CASSYLAGYEQYF,TGTGCCAGTAGTTATCTAGCGGGGTACGAGCAGTACTTC
-,TRBD1,TRBV27,TRBJ2-4,CATQDRVGNIQYF,TGTGCCACCCAAGACAGGGTTGGAAACATTCAGTACTTC
-,TRBD2,TRBV27,TRBJ2-5,CASSDTTSGILAPQYF,TGTGCCAGCAGCGATACGACTAGCGGTATCCTCGCCCCCCAGTACTTC
-,TRBD2,TRBV6-1,TRBJ2-7,CASSEGGGDYEQYF,TGTGCCAGCAGTGAAGGGGGGGGAGACTACGAGCAGTACTTC
-,-,TRBV28,TRBJ1-5,CASSHNGAGLHQPQHF,TGTGCCAGCAGCCATAACGGGGCGGGACTGCATCAGCCCCAGCATTTT
-,-,TRBV9,TRBJ1-2,CASSVGQAINYGYTF,TGTGCCAGCAGCGTAGGACAGGCCATTAACTATGGCTACACCTTC
-,-,TRBV28,TRBJ1-1,CASSLGRPEAFF,TGTGCCAGCAGTTTAGGGAGACCTGAAGCTTTCTTT
-,-,TRBV30,TRBJ2-7,CAWSVLRGSTYEQYF,TGTGCCTGGAGTGTACTAAGGGGCTCTACCTACGAGCAGTATTTC
-,TRBD2,TRBV7-2,TRBJ2-3,CASSLREGRRGDTQYF,TGTGCCAGCAGCTTGCGGGAGGGCCGTAGGGGAGATACGCAGTATTTT
-,-,TRBV7-2,TRBJ2-7,CASSLVAAPVEQYF,TGTGCCAGCAGCTTAGTTGCGGCCCCCGTCGAGCAGTACTTC
few,-,TRBV12-5,TRBJ1-2,CASGLVVGTTGYTF,TGTGCTAGTGGTTTGGTAGTCGGTACTACGGGCTACACCTTC
-,TRBD1,TRBV18,TRBJ2-4,CASSPRIRQGMDIQYF,TGTGCCAGCTCACCCCGAATTAGACAGGGGATGGACATTCAGTACTTC
-,-,TRBV2,TRBJ2-4,CARPHRGGAKNIQYF,TGTGCCAGGCCTCACAGGGGGGGGGCCAAAAACATTCAGTACTTC
-,TRBD1,TRBV2,TRBJ2-4,CASRKGTGGAGAKNIQYF,TGTGCCAGCAGAAAAGGGACAGGGGGCGCGGGGGCCAAAAACATTCAGTACTTC
-,-,TRBV30,TRBJ2-2,CAWSFALNTGELFF,TGTGCCTGGAGTTTTGCGTTGAACACCGGGGAGCTGTTTTTT
-,-,TRBV18,TRBJ1-3,CASSPLLTDRNTIYF,TGTGCCAGCTCACCACTCTTGACAGACCGAAACACCATATATTTT
-,-,TRBV21-1,TRBJ2-2,CASTLGRDRGNTGELFF,TGTGCCAGCACCCTGGGGAGGGACAGGGGAAACACCGGGGAGCTGTTTTTT
-,-,TRBV5-4,TRBJ1-6,CASSSRHSPLHF,TGTGCCAGCAGCTCGCGCCATTCACCCCTCCACTTT
-,-,TRBV29-1,TRBJ1-5,CSVVADSNQPQHF,TGCAGCGTTGTGGCGGATAGCAATCAGCCCCAGCATTTT
-,TRBD1,TRBV23-1,TRBJ2-7,CASSLGALGQGPSLAYEQYF,TGCGCCAGCAGTCTTGGAGCCTTGGGACAGGGGCCTTCGCTAGCCTACGAGCAGTACTTC
-,TRBD1,TRBV6-6,TRBJ2-5,CASKTGGSLGTQYF,TGTGCCAGCAAAACAGGGGGCTCCTTGGGGACCCAGTACTTC
-,-,TRBV5-8,TRBJ2-1,CASTRTGVETSGYNEQFF,TGTGCCAGCACACGGACAGGGGTAGAGACTAGCGGTTACAATGAGCAGTTCTTC
-,TRBD2,TRBV6-5,TRBJ2-5,CASSQWGGLGETQYF,TGTGCCAGCAGTCAGTGGGGGGGGTTGGGAGAGACCCAGTACTTC
-,TRBD1,TRBV7-2,TRBJ1-2,CASTKGAVALGYTF,TGTGCCAGCACCAAGGGGGCAGTCGCTCTTGGCTACACCTTC
-,-,TRBV7-9,TRBJ2-1,CASSVDFNYNEQFF,TGTGCCAGCAGCGTCGACTTCAACTACAATGAGCAGTTCTTC
-,-,TRBV18,TRBJ1-2,CASSPPTGSSEGYTF,TGTGCCAGCTCACCACCTACGGGGAGTTCCGAGGGCTACACCTTC
once,TRBD2,TRBV10-3,TRBJ2-7,CAISQERGGGEQYF,TGTGCCATCAGTCAGGAGCGGGGGGGAGGTGAGCAGTACTTC
-,TRBD2,TRBV4-2,TRBJ2-1,CASSQDQGLAGAPEIF,TGTGCCAGCAGCCAAGATCAGGGACTAGCGGGAGCTCCCGAGATCTTC